A single sample is the source of the 29 T cell receptor beta chains below, sequenced in a study of T cells in localized non-small cell lung cancer. The protocol was immunoSEQ multiplex PCR, while the TCRdb copy is restricted to in-frame clones and leaves out a portion. The sample has around 40,000 clones, roughly 86% seen once. The sample here was peripheral blood, taken before any cancer treatment. These receptors all come from a man between 40 and 70 years old with stage I lung adenocarcinoma.

V is TRBV5-1 and J is TRBJ2-1, with TRBD2 identical over 11 bases. CDR1 SGHRS and CDR2 YFSETQ come from the germline V gene. V shed 4 bases and J 8 bases; nucleotides not matched to a gene: 11. CDR3 length: 16 amino acids. The CDR3 nucleotides are TGCGCCAGCAGCAAGGTAGCGGGAGGGCCTAGCGATGAGCAGTTCTTC. Protein sequence: CASSKVAGGPSDEQFF.

This sequence joins TRBV19 and TRBJ2-7; D unclear. The CDR3 is 11 amino acids. Between the trimmed V and J ends, which lost 1 base and 7 bases, there was a span of 5 bases. Germline CDR1 reads LNHDA; CDR2 reads SQIVND (reference sequence). The CDR3 DNA follows: TGTGCCAGTAGTATAGGTGAAGAGCAGTACTTC. Translation: CASSIGEEQYF.

The CDR3 DNA reads TGCGCCAGCAGCCCAGTGGCCCTAGGCGGGAGCTCCTACGAGCAGTACTTC. It translates to CASSPVALGGSSYEQYF. V usage is TRBV5-1 and J usage is TRBJ2-7; TRBD2 matches 7 bases. Germline values: CDR1 SGHRS, CDR2 YFSETQ. This CDR3 is built from 17 residues. V was pared by 4 bases and J by 0 bases, with 13 bases of the junction left unmatched.

The chain recombines TRBV12-1 with TRBJ2-7; the table calls TRBD2, which could not be checked here. TRBV12-1 is described as a pseudogene. This CDR3 has 15 amino acids. The CDR3 coding sequence is TGTGCCAGCAGCTTTGAAGCGGCCGGGGCCTACGAGCAGTACTTC. This codes for CASSFEAAGAYEQYF.

The chain joins TRBV28 to TRBJ2-1; 7 bases fit TRBD1. CDR3 size: 15 residues. Per the germline V gene, CDR1 is MDHEN and CDR2 is SYDVKM. V lost 5 bases and J lost 4; bases outside the gene matches: 8. The CDR3 region is CASSVEGAPYNEQFF. The CDR3 DNA sequence: TGTGCCAGCAGTGTCGAGGGGGCGCCATACAATGAGCAGTTCTTC.

CDR3 protein: CASSLSSSGTGYNEQFF. Here the CDR3 DNA reads TGTGCCAGCAGTTTATCGAGTTCCGGGACAGGCTACAATGAGCAGTTCTTC. V and J are TRBV27 and TRBJ2-1; 8 bases match TRBD1. The ends lost 0 bases at V and 3 bases at J; junction bases unmatched: 7. Germline assignment: CDR1 MNHEY and CDR2 SMNVEV (reference sequence). The CDR3 contains 17 residues.

The chain recombines TRBV7-3 with TRBJ1-3, with D perhaps TRBD1 (5 bases). This CDR3 comprises 15 residues. Germline lookup yields CDR1 SGHTA and CDR2 FQGTGA. V shed 1 base and J shed 0 bases, with 7 bases lying between them. The CDR3: CASSLRGDSGNTIYF. CDR3 DNA: TGTGCCAGCAGCTTAAGGGGGGACTCTGGAAACACCATATATTTT.

This clone was observed a few times. V and J are TRBV27 and TRBJ2-7; maybe TRBD1 (6 bases). The CDR3 loop spans 13 amino acids. Between the trimmed V and J ends, which lost 6 bases and 6 bases, there was a span of 15 bases. Per germline, CDR1 MNHEY and CDR2 SMNVEV (reference sequence). The DNA for the CDR3 is TGTGCCAGCAGGGAGCAGGGGAGCTCCGAGCAGTACTTC. Its translation: CASREQGSSEQYF.

The chain recombines TRBV27 with TRBJ1-3, with no clear D. CDR1 MNHEY and CDR2 SMNVEV come from the germline V gene (reference sequence). V lost 8 bases, J lost 5 bases, and 10 bases lay in between. There are 12 residues in the CDR3. CDR3 amino acids: CASGSSRNTIYF. The CDR3 DNA reads as TGTGCCAGCGGTAGCAGTCGAAACACCATATATTTT.

This chain joins TRBV6-1 and TRBJ2-1; D ambiguous. Trimming pared 7 bases from V and 13 bases from J, leaving 17 bases between. The CDR3 consists of 12 residues. CDR1 is MNHNS, CDR2 SASEGT, per germline. The CDR3 region is CASNMKLGNQFF. The CDR3 DNA reads as TGTGCCAGCAACATGAAGTTAGGGAACCAGTTCTTC.

CDR3 nucleotides: TGTGCCAGCAGCTTAGCGGGGGGGACGGCTGCAACTAATGAAAAACTGTTTTTT. Its translation is CASSLAGGTAATNEKLFF. The genes are TRBV7-9 and TRBJ1-4, with TRBD1 as a possible D gene (5 bases). Trimming took off 0 bases at V and 0 bases at J, with 14 bases between the two ends. The CDR3 sequence is 18 residues long. Germline CDR1 SEHNR, CDR2 FQNEAQ (reference sequence).

On this clone: The same CDR3 can be traced to other DNA sequences in this sample. The V gene is TRBV30, the J gene TRBJ2-7; D is undetermined. The V end was cut by 5 bases, the J end by 3 bases, with 14 bases between. The CDR3 spans 13 residues. Germline CDR1 GTSNPN, CDR2 SVGIG (reference sequence). CDR3 sequence reads: CAWRRRASYEQYF. CDR3 coding DNA: TGTGCCTGGCGACGGAGAGCGAGCTACGAGCAGTACTTC. Using reference TRBV30 and TRBJ2-7 for the parts outside the CDR3, the full variable domain is SQTIHQWPATLVQPVGSPLSLECTVEGTSNPNLYWYRQAAGRGLQLLFYSVGIGQISSEVPQNLSASRPQDRQFILSSKKLLLSDSGFYLCAWRRRASYEQYFGPGTRLTVT.

The V gene is TRBV19, the J gene TRBJ1-5, with 8 positions matching TRBD1. The CDR3 is 14 residues long. V was pared by 7 bases and J by 6 bases, with 8 bases of the junction left unmatched. Germline assignment: CDR1 LNHDA and CDR2 SQIVND (reference sequence). The CDR3 loop is CASISGGWGQPQHF. The CDR3 nucleotides are TGTGCCAGTATTTCAGGGGGCTGGGGTCAGCCCCAGCATTTT.

V is TRBV28 and J is TRBJ2-2, with TRBD2 matching 7 bases. The length of the CDR3 is 17 residues. J gave up 2 bases and V 3 bases, and 9 bases lay outside the gene matches. Germline loops: CDR1 MDHEN, CDR2 SYDVKM. CDR3 in amino acids: CASSFPFGRLNTGELFF. CDR3 DNA: TGTGCCAGCAGTTTCCCCTTCGGGAGGCTAAACACCGGGGAGCTGTTTTTT.

To note about this clone: This same CDR3 is encoded by further DNA sequences in the sample. The V and J genes are TRBV28 and TRBJ2-7; TRBD1 aligns across 7 bases. The CDR3 extends over 15 amino acids. The germline V gene has CDR1 MDHEN and CDR2 SYDVKM. The trim removed 1 base at V and 4 bases at J, leaving 7 bases unmatched. In nucleotides, the CDR3 is TGTGCCAGCAGTTTATTCACAGGGGCGGCATACGAGCAGTACTTC. Its protein product is CASSLFTGAAYEQYF. Together with reference TRBV28 and TRBJ2-7, the CDR3 gives the full variable domain: DVKVTQSSRYLVKRTGEKVFLECVQDMDHENMFWYRQDPGLGLRLIYFSYDVKMKEKGDIPEGYSVSREKKERFSLILESASTNQTSMYLCASSLFTGAAYEQYFGPGTRLTVT.

V and J are TRBV7-2 and TRBJ2-7; tentative D call: TRBD2 (5 bases). Trimming left V 3 bases short and J 3 bases short, with 9 bases between. CDR1 and CDR2 (germline): SGHTA, FQGNSA. CDR3 size: 13 residues. The CDR3 region is CASSLDSFYEQYF. CDR3 in DNA: TGTGCCAGCAGCTTGGACTCGTTCTACGAGCAGTACTTC.

This chain joins TRBV4-3 and TRBJ1-5; no clear D. The germline CDR1 and CDR2 sequences are LGHNA and YSLEER. The CDR3 loop spans 14 amino acids. Between the trimmed V and J ends, which lost 1 base and 5 bases, there was a span of 9 bases. The CDR3 loop reads CASSQVNSHQPQHF. DNA of the CDR3: TGCGCCAGCAGCCAAGTAAACAGCCATCAGCCCCAGCATTTT.

This rearrangement joins TRBV7-2 to TRBJ1-4, with a possible D match to TRBD1 (5 bases). V dropped 5 bases and J dropped 4 bases, with 14 bases sitting between them. Germline V gives CDR1 SGHTA, CDR2 FQGNSA. The CDR3 sequence is 15 residues long. Here the CDR3 reads CASSLGTAGNEKLFF. The CDR3 DNA reads as TGTGCCAGCAGCCTCGGGACTGCCGGTAATGAAAAACTGTTTTTT.

The chain is built from TRBV5-4 and TRBJ1-4; 9 nucleotides line up with TRBD1. This CDR3 is built from 16 residues. Germline V CDR1 and CDR2: SGHNT, YYREEE (reference sequence). J gave up 3 bases and V 4 bases, and 7 bases lay outside the gene matches. The CDR3 DNA follows: TGTGCCAGCAGCCCTGGGACAGGGCCTGCTAATGAAAAACTGTTTTTT. Protein product: CASSPGTGPANEKLFF.

This clone was seen a single time. J is TRBJ2-1 and V is TRBV28; D may be TRBD1 (5 bases). The CDR3 totals 14 residues. The V and J ends lost 6 bases and 5 bases respectively, with 14 bases between them. Looked up from germline, CDR1 is MDHEN and CDR2 is SYDVKM. CDR3 DNA: TGTGCCAGCAGGCCAACCGCGACAGACAATGAGCAGTTCTTC. It specifies CASRPTATDNEQFF.

V and J are TRBV7-3 and TRBJ2-1, with 9 bases lining up with TRBD2. CDR3 length: 13 residues. V shed 5 bases and J 8 bases; nucleotides not matched to a gene: 4. Looked up from germline, CDR1 is SGHTA and CDR2 is FQGTGA. The CDR3 loop reads CASSPSGTHEQFF. In nucleotides, the CDR3 is TGTGCCAGCAGCCCTAGCGGGACCCATGAGCAGTTCTTC.

The genes are TRBV7-2 and TRBJ2-1; 8 bases are shared with TRBD1. V was pared by 8 bases and J by 1 base, with 1 base of the junction left unmatched. CDR3 length: 13 residues. Germline assignment: CDR1 SGHTA and CDR2 FQGNSA. In nucleotides, the CDR3 is TGTGCCAGCCACAGGGGGTCCTACAATGAGCAGTTCTTC. It translates to CASHRGSYNEQFF. Using reference TRBV7-2 and TRBJ2-1 for the parts outside the CDR3, the full variable domain is GAGVSQSPSNKVTEKGKDVELRCDPISGHTALYWYRQSLGQGLEFLIYFQGNSAPDKSGLPSDRFSAERTGGSVSTLTIQRTQQEDSAVYLCASHRGSYNEQFFGPGTRLTVL.

The rearrangement joins TRBV4-2 to TRBJ1-1, with D tentatively TRBD1 (5 bases). This CDR3 is built from 20 residues. CDR1 is LGHNA and CDR2 is YNFKEQ in the germline V gene. The V gene lost 4 bases and the J gene lost 0 bases, with 27 bases spanning the gap. DNA of the CDR3: TGTGCCAGCAGCCTAGGTTGGGTTGGTTCAGGGACGATCTTGAACACTGAAGCTTTCTTT. It is translated as CASSLGWVGSGTILNTEAFF.

J is TRBJ2-5 and V is TRBV4-1; D is possibly TRBD1 or TRBD2 (5 bases each). Trimming removed 1 base from V and 0 bases from J, with 12 bases in between. Germline V gene lookup returns CDR1 MGHRA and CDR2 YSYEKL. The CDR3 contains 16 residues. CDR3 DNA sequence: TGCGCCAGCAGCCAAGGGGCAGGGACCCACCAAGAGACCCAGTACTTC. This sequence encodes CASSQGAGTHQETQYF.

V is TRBV7-2 and J is TRBJ2-5; TRBD2 matches at 8 bases. There are 13 residues in the CDR3. Germline values: CDR1 SGHTA, CDR2 FQGNSA. J lost 7 bases, V lost 5 bases, and 6 bases had no gene match. CDR3 bases: TGTGCCAGCAGCCCGGGAGGGAGTGGGACCCAGTACTTC. Protein product: CASSPGGSGTQYF.

The chain is built from TRBV7-8 and TRBJ2-1; 13 bases line up with TRBD2. CDR1 is SGHVS, CDR2 FQNEAQ, per germline. J gave up 9 bases and V 4 bases, and 6 bases lay outside the gene matches. CDR3 size: 15 residues. CDR3 sequence (DNA): TGTGCCAGCAGCTCCGGACTAGCGGGGGAGGGTGAGCAGTTCTTC. It translates to CASSSGLAGEGEQFF.

Here the CDR3 DNA reads TGCGCCAGCAGCCCGACCCCCGGGACTAGGGGTAGGAATGAGCAGTTCTTC. Translation gives CASSPTPGTRGRNEQFF. The chain combines TRBV5-1 with TRBJ2-1, with TRBD2 matching over 8 bases. The CDR3 has 17 residues. V lost 4 bases, J lost 7 bases, and 16 bases stayed unmatched. Germline V gene lookup returns CDR1 SGHRS and CDR2 YFSETQ.

The chain is built from TRBV5-1 and TRBJ2-7; TRBD1 is a possible D gene (6 bases). Germline V gene data show CDR1 as SGHRS and CDR2 as YFSETQ. Trimming took 4 bases from V and 7 from J, leaving 12 bases between them. The CDR3 contains 12 residues. CDR3 nucleotides: TGCGCCAGCAGCCCCGTTAGGGGGGAGCAGTACTTC. The encoded protein is CASSPVRGEQYF.

The rearrangement uses TRBV4-2 and TRBJ2-3; the D is unclear. Germline V lookup: CDR1 LGHNA, CDR2 YNFKEQ. V was shortened by 4 bases and J by 0 bases, with 17 bases between the two germline ends. The CDR3 runs to 17 residues. CDR3 bases: TGTGCCAGCAGCCCCTCCCCGGGCGGAACTAGCACAGATACGCAGTATTTT. Its protein is CASSPSPGGTSTDTQYF.